Below are 20 T cell receptor beta chains sequenced from a single sample in a study of immune characterization of retroperitoneal liposarcoma (dated by TCRdb to about 2019). The method behind the library was PCR. Sequencer: NextSeq 500. Starting from the raw public reads, TCRdb applied fastp trimming at Q25, assembled clones with MiXCR and retained in-frame beta chains. For every CDR3 protein sequence, its rows merge into one entry that carries the most common genes and DNA. The sample includes some 10,000 distinct CDR3 sequences, with roughly 28% observed a single time. The ten largest account for over 8.5% of the sample. Input material: tumor tissue. These receptors all stem from a female donor with retroperitoneal liposarcoma.

Comment on this clonotype: One junction end disagrees with the germline gene, perhaps due to a read error. The chain joins TRBV6-5 to TRBJ2-1; 11 bases match TRBD2. Germline V gives CDR1 MNHEY, CDR2 SVGAGI. This CDR3 comprises 16 residues. The CDR3 nucleotides read TGTGCCAACAGTTACGGTGCTAGCGGGAGGTCCTACGAGCAGTTCTTC. Protein sequence: CANSYGASGRSYEQFF.

The chain carries TRBV6-1 and TRBJ1-2; tentative D call: TRBD1 (5 bases). V shed 4 bases and J shed 3 bases, with 12 bases lying between them. Germline CDR1 MNHNS, CDR2 SASEGT. The CDR3 sequence is 14 residues long. In nucleotides, the CDR3 is TGTGCCAGCAGTGCGGGGGTTTTTGACTATGGCTACACCTTC. Protein: CASSAGVFDYGYTF.

V usage is TRBV7-8 and J usage is TRBJ2-1, with D tentatively TRBD1 (6 bases). Trimming pared 5 bases from V and 10 bases from J, leaving 18 bases between. There are 14 residues in the CDR3. From germline, CDR1 is SGHVS and CDR2 FQNEAQ. CDR3 region: CASSPGDKHYEQFF. CDR3 bases: TGTGCCAGCAGCCCAGGGGACAAGCACTACGAGCAGTTCTTC.

This clonotype was picked up a small number of times. The genes are TRBV24-1 and TRBJ2-2; no reliable D call. Germline V gene sequence: CDR1 KGHDR, CDR2 SFDVKD. This CDR3 is 14 amino acids long. V lost 5 bases and J lost 6, with 12 bases in between. DNA for the CDR3: TGTGCCACCAGTGCCTTGGACGAGGCCGGGGAGCTGTTTTTT. Translated, it gives CATSALDEAGELFF.

There are many counts of this clonotype. The chain recombines TRBV6-1 with TRBJ1-4; 11 bases map to TRBD1. This CDR3 comprises 15 residues. Per germline, CDR1 MNHNS and CDR2 SASEGT. J was trimmed by 7 bases and V by 8 bases; bases with no gene match: 9. In nucleotides, the CDR3 is TGTGCCAGCTCGAGGACAGGGGGCATGGGTGAAAAACTGTTTTTT. Translating it yields CASSRTGGMGEKLFF.

This clonotype is classed as medium-sized (0.01 to 0.1%). The chain uses TRBV12-3 or TRBV12-4 and TRBJ2-7, with 8 bases identical to TRBD1. Trimming at V came to 7 bases and at J to 1 base, leaving 6 bases not matched to a gene. CDR3 length: 14 amino acids. Here the CDR3 reads CASTTGTGSYEQYF. DNA for the CDR3: TGTGCCAGCACCACCGGGACAGGTTCCTACGAGCAGTACTTC.

This chain links TRBV27 with TRBJ1-4; TRBD1 matches 9 bases. Germline CDR1 is MNHEY and CDR2 is SMNVEV (reference sequence). This CDR3 region has 14 residues. The trim removed 6 bases at V and 8 bases at J, leaving 7 bases unmatched. CDR3 residues: CASRSGTGLEKLFF. Written as DNA, the CDR3 is TGTGCCAGCAGGTCCGGGACAGGGCTCGAAAAACTGTTTTTT.

This clonotype was found a few times. CDR3 loop: CASLSVGTQYF. The DNA for the CDR3 is TGTGCCAGCCTCTCAGTCGGGACCCAGTACTTC. The rearrangement uses TRBV6-1 and TRBJ2-5; D ambiguous. This CDR3 comprises 11 residues. Between the trimmed V and J ends, which lost 8 bases and 7 bases, there was a span of 11 bases. CDR1 is MNHNS, CDR2 SASEGT, per germline.

The chain couples TRBV7-2 to TRBJ2-1; 14 bases are a match to TRBD2. The CDR3 sequence is 14 residues long. The V gene end was trimmed by 4 bases and the J gene end by 9 bases; junction bases not matched to a gene: 2. CDR1 is SGHTA and CDR2 is FQGNSA in the germline V gene. The CDR3 loop reads CASSWGTSGSEQFF. The CDR3 DNA is TGTGCCAGCAGCTGGGGGACTAGCGGGAGTGAGCAGTTCTTC.

Notes on this clonotype: Relative to the germline gene, one junction end is altered; a read error may explain this. V gene TRBV7-6 combines with J gene TRBJ2-1; the D gene is possibly TRBD1 (5 bases). The CDR3 is 15 residues long. Germline assignment: CDR1 SGHVS and CDR2 FNYEAQ. The CDR3 sequence is CASSPDSLSYNEQFF. DNA for the CDR3: TGTGCTAGCAGCCCCGACAGCCTCTCCTACAATGAGCAGTTCTTC. Complete variable domain (other parts from reference TRBV7-6 and TRBJ2-1): GAGVSQSPRYKVTKRGQDVALRCDPISGHVSLYWYRQALGQGPEFLTYFNYEAQQDKSGLPNDRFSAERPEGSISTLTIQRTEQRDSAMYRCASSPDSLSYNEQFFGPGTRLTVL.

This clonotype was observed many times. V and J are TRBV7-8 and TRBJ1-1; possibly TRBD1 for D (5 bases). The CDR3 totals 16 residues. The germline CDR1 and CDR2 sequences are SGHVS and FQNEAQ. The germline V and J ends were trimmed by 1 base and 1 base, with 13 bases remaining between them. CDR3 region: CASSLVGGSRNTEAFF. CDR3 DNA sequence: TGTGCCAGCAGCTTAGTGGGGGGATCTCGGAACACTGAAGCTTTCTTT.

There are many counts of this clonotype. This rearrangement joins TRBV7-2 to TRBJ2-3, with 11 bases aligning to TRBD2. Germline V CDR1 and CDR2: SGHTA, FQGNSA. The CDR3 extends over 14 amino acids. V lost 3 bases, J lost 6 bases, and 2 bases stayed unmatched. In DNA, the CDR3 is TGTGCCAGCAGCTTTAGCGGGGGGGCCGATACGCAGTATTTT. Its translation is CASSFSGGADTQYF. Using reference TRBV7-2 and TRBJ2-3 for the parts outside the CDR3, the full variable domain is GAGVSQSPSNKVTEKGKDVELRCDPISGHTALYWYRQSLGQGLEFLIYFQGNSAPDKSGLPSDRFSAERTGGSVSTLTIQRTQQEDSAVYLCASSFSGGADTQYFGPGTRLTVL.

V and J are TRBV6-6 and TRBJ1-6; D not certain. Between the trimmed V and J ends, which lost 2 bases and 13 bases, there was a span of 9 bases. The CDR3 has 12 residues. Germline V gives CDR1 MNHNY, CDR2 SVGAGI (reference sequence). CDR3 bases: TGTGCCAGCAGTTACCCCGAGGGTCCCCTCCACTTT. Translation gives CASSYPEGPLHF.

By its share, this clonotype is medium-sized (0.01 to 0.1%). V gene TRBV6-1 combines with J gene TRBJ2-5, with 7 bases lining up with TRBD1. In germline, CDR1 is MNHNS, CDR2 SASEGT. Unmatched junction bases numbered 5, after V lost 4 bases and J lost 3 bases. CDR3 length: 14 residues. CDR3 nucleotides: TGTGCCAGCAGTGCGGGACAGATAAAAGAGACCCAGTACTTC. It translates to CASSAGQIKETQYF.

As regards this clonotype: Given the absence of the conserved phenylalanine or tryptophan at the CDR3 end, a read error is likely. The DNA is omitted, as the CDR3 cannot be located on it reliably, and the CDR3 follows TCRdb's listing. The gene calls are TRBV27 and TRBJ2-6; the DNA was not compared with TRBD2, the D call given in the table. The CDR3 is 8 amino acids long, termini counted. Germline V gene lookup returns CDR1 MNHEY and CDR2 SMNVEV (reference sequence). This CDR3 is CASSSRTS.

Only a few counts were recorded for this clonotype. The rearrangement joins TRBV11-2 to TRBJ2-1; D remains ambiguous. V lost 4 bases, J lost 13 bases, and 17 bases lay in between. The CDR3 spans 13 residues. Germline V gives CDR1 SGHAT, CDR2 FQNNGV. The CDR3 loop reads CASSWTPGETQFF. The CDR3, as DNA: TGTGCCAGCAGCTGGACGCCGGGCGAGACCCAGTTCTTC.

In its sample, this clonotype was seen a few times. The gene calls are TRBV12-3 or TRBV12-4 and TRBJ2-5; D is unclear. CDR3 length: 12 amino acids. V gave up 6 bases and J gave up 11 bases, with 16 bases separating them. The CDR3 sequence: CASRPFLGEQYF. The CDR3 nucleotides read TGTGCCAGCAGGCCCTTTCTCGGTGAGCAGTACTTC.

In its sample, this clonotype was seen many times. The chain couples TRBV6-1 to TRBJ2-5; possibly TRBD2 for D (6 bases). V was pared by 8 bases and J by 11 bases, with 27 bases between. The CDR3 consists of 15 residues. Germline V CDR1 and CDR2: MNHNS, SASEGT. In DNA form, the CDR3 reads TGTGCCAGCCGATTCACTACGGGAGATGGCAATGAGCAGTACTTC. Protein product: CASRFTTGDGNEQYF.

This clonotype was seen a handful of times. The J gene is TRBJ1-2, the V gene TRBV6-1; 7 bases are a match to TRBD1. The junction had 11 bases not matched to a gene; V was cut back by 6 bases and J by 4 bases. CDR1 is MNHNS, CDR2 SASEGT, per germline. CDR3 length: 15 residues. The CDR3 DNA follows: TGTGCCAGCAGGGGTGGGGACAGTTGGAGCTATGGCTACACCTTC. Protein: CASRGGDSWSYGYTF.

Many counts were recorded for this clonotype. The V call is TRBV6-1, the J call TRBJ2-1; D may be TRBD2 (7 bases). The V end lost 2 bases, the J end lost 10 bases, and 15 bases lay between the germline ends. The length of the CDR3 is 14 residues. Germline-derived CDR1 and CDR2 are MNHNS and SASEGT. The CDR3 loop is CASSERGALAEQFF. CDR3 DNA: TGTGCCAGCAGTGAACGGGGGGCGTTGGCCGAGCAGTTCTTC.